The clone carrying this T cell receptor beta chain was counted between two and nine times. Its matching antigen is unknown. This CDR3 contains 15 residues. V lost 4 bases to trimming and J lost 2 bases; unmatched junction nucleotides: 5. Germline V CDR1 and CDR2: MGHRA, YSYEKL. These data belong to a study of spatial heterogeneity in lung cancer. Specified time point: blood at routine non-recurrence follow-up after resection. The authors sequenced whole RNA from tumor, nontumor lung or frozen PBMC without sorting. Study-level findings and limits: At resection, ubiquitous expanded tumor TCRs appeared in blood more than at follow-up.

TCRdb reanalysed the 5' RACE reads using MiXCR and keeps one entry per CDR3 protein. The sample records 35,000 to 50,000 distinct CDR3 sequences, under 25% being singletons. The chain recombines TRBV4-1 with TRBJ2-1, with TRBD1 identical over 7 bases. The origin of this receptor is a female donor with early-stage non-small cell lung cancer. The sequencing used PBMCs, collected at follow-up. CDR3 residues: CASSPTGLTYNEQFF. The CDR3 DNA is TGCGCCAGCAGCCCGACAGGGTTGACCTACAATGAGCAGTTCTTC.